The entry below describes one T cell receptor (beta chain). Its matching antigen is unknown. The junction departs from the called germline gene at one end, perhaps through a read error. The sample is drawn from a study of T cell repertoires in cytomegalovirus infection. Study as a whole: Well-studied HLA-B-restricted epitopes and recently identified HLA-C-restricted epitopes of CMV were both used in the study. Indicated by public TCR beta signatures were CMV infection and matching HLA type.

The CDR3 consists of 16 residues. Looked up from germline, CDR1 is DFQATT and CDR2 is SNEGSKA (reference sequence). TCRdb re-derived calls from the reads in MiXCR, one entry per CDR3 protein. The sample has about 360,000 distinct CDR3 sequences; about a third are singletons. The study's findings and limits: There were HLA-C-restricted CMV-specific TCR beta clonotypes dominating the ex vivo response.

The rearrangement joins TRBV20-1 to TRBJ2-5; 9 bases align to TRBD2. This receptor was taken from a human donor in good health (CMV status not recorded). Some clones in this sample may be carry-over from other donors' samples. Sequenced here: cultured PBMCs, sampled from culture after CMV antigen stimulation. This chain's CDR3 is CSVSPTVAGVQETPYF. The CDR3 DNA reads as TGCAGTGTGTCCCCGACAGTAGCGGGAGTGCAAGAGACCCCGTACTTC.